Below, 11 T cell receptor beta chains from the same sample are listed, as sequenced in a study of response to subunit inactivated influenza vaccine. TCRdb re-analysed the RT-PCR reads in MiXCR, keeping a single row per CDR3 protein. The table shows 500,000 to 600,000 distinct CDR3 sequences, with around 13% occurring only once. The source material was PBMCs from blood, sampled 45 days after vaccination. Receptor source: a man in his fifties or sixties who received an inactivated influenza vaccine.

CDR3 sequence: CSGIRPGLAGRFYNEQFF. The CDR3 coding sequence is TGCAGTGGGATTAGACCGGGACTAGCGGGACGATTTTACAATGAGCAGTTCTTC. The chain has TRBV20-1 and TRBJ2-1, with TRBD2 identical over 13 bases. The CDR3 runs to 18 residues. Germline CDR1 reads DFQATT; CDR2 reads SNEGSKA (reference sequence). With V trimmed by 7 bases and J by 4 bases, 16 bases remained unmatched.

The rearrangement links TRBV11-2 to TRBJ2-2, with 8 bases lining up with TRBD1. Trimming removed 5 bases from V and 6 bases from J; junction bases left unmatched: 8. Per germline, CDR1 SGHAT and CDR2 FQNNGV. This CDR3 is built from 15 residues. The CDR3 DNA sequence: TGTGCCAGCAGCCGAGTGACAGGGGTGGCCGGGGAGCTGTTTTTT. The encoded protein is CASSRVTGVAGELFF.

The table lists this clonotype with a few counts. The CDR3 DNA reads TGCGCCAGCAGCCAAGACGCAAGGGACAGGAGCTCCTACGAGCAGTACTTC. Translation gives CASSQDARDRSSYEQYF. The genes are TRBV4-3 and TRBJ2-7; 8 bases are a match to TRBD1. CDR3 length: 17 amino acids. Trimming took 0 bases from V and 0 from J; bases not matched to a gene: 7. Germline V gene sequence: CDR1 LGHNA, CDR2 YSLEER.

The chain uses TRBV2 and TRBJ2-7, with D perhaps being TRBD1 or TRBD2 (5 bases each). Trimming pared 6 bases from V and 2 bases from J, leaving 11 bases between. This CDR3 spans 13 amino acids. Germline values: CDR1 SNHLY, CDR2 FYNNEI. The CDR3: CASRGTAAYEQYF. The CDR3 DNA is TGTGCCAGCAGGGGGACGGCCGCCTACGAGCAGTACTTC.

This clonotype has a handful of counts. The chain combines TRBV5-1 with TRBJ2-3; D might be TRBD2 (7 bases). V was clipped by 3 bases and J by 1 base, with 15 bases between them. In germline, CDR1 is SGHRS, CDR2 YFSETQ. This CDR3 spans 16 amino acids. CDR3 region: CASSSRGAAGTDTQYF. In nucleotides, the CDR3 is TGCGCCAGCAGCTCACGGGGGGCCGCCGGCACAGATACGCAGTATTTT.

The DNA of the CDR3 is TGTGCCAGCTCACCCCCCGACGAAAGCGAGCAGTACTTC. Amino acid sequence: CASSPPDESEQYF. This chain connects TRBV18 to TRBJ2-7, with unresolved D. CDR3 size: 13 residues. V was trimmed by 3 bases and J by 6 bases, leaving 12 bases between them. The germline V gene has CDR1 KGHSH and CDR2 LQKENI.

V usage is TRBV12-3 or TRBV12-4 and J usage is TRBJ1-2; D is undetermined. This CDR3 is 12 amino acids long. Between the trimmed V and J ends, which lost 8 bases and 2 bases, there was a span of 9 bases. CDR3 nucleotide sequence: TGTGCCAGCCGTCCGGGGAACTATGGCTACACCTTC. This codes for CASRPGNYGYTF.

This clonotype came up many times. The chain is built from TRBV27 and TRBJ2-7; weak D call: TRBD1 (5 bases). V lost 6 bases, J lost 3 bases, and 12 bases lay in between. Germline V CDR1 and CDR2: MNHEY, SMNVEV (reference sequence). This CDR3 is 13 amino acids long. Here the CDR3 reads CASSPRQNYEQYF. The CDR3 nucleotides are TGTGCCAGCAGCCCTAGACAGAACTACGAGCAGTACTTC.

This clonotype was recorded a few times. The genes are TRBV5-1 and TRBJ2-2, with 7 bases matching TRBD2. The V gene end was trimmed by 0 bases and the J gene end by 8 bases; junction bases not matched to a gene: 7. The CDR3 length is 15 residues. Germline lookup yields CDR1 SGHRS and CDR2 YFSETQ. This CDR3 reads CASSLEAGVWGELFF. CDR3 coding DNA: TGCGCCAGCAGCTTGGAGGCGGGAGTATGGGGGGAGCTGTTTTTT.

This clonotype appeared a few times. This chain links TRBV20-1 with TRBJ2-7; no clear D. The germline V gene has CDR1 DFQATT and CDR2 SNEGSKA (reference sequence). Trimming took 4 bases from V and 3 from J, leaving 7 bases between them. This CDR3 spans 11 amino acids. CDR3 sequence reads: CSATGRYEQYF. CDR3 nucleotides: TGCAGTGCTACCGGTCGCTACGAGCAGTACTTC.

In its sample, this clonotype was seen a few times. V usage is TRBV7-9 and J usage is TRBJ1-2; D not resolved. Germline CDR1 and CDR2: SEHNR and FQNEAQ (reference sequence). The V gene lost 1 base and the J gene lost 6 bases, with 12 bases spanning the gap. This CDR3 region has 14 residues. The CDR3: CASSLGGSGDGYTF. The CDR3 DNA reads TGTGCCAGCAGCTTAGGTGGGTCTGGCGATGGCTACACCTTC.